This T cell receptor beta chain was identified in a study of siplizumab effects on memory and regulatory T cells. Broader study findings: Researchers could not give a naive or memory phenotype to roughly 75-96% of proliferating CD4+ or CD8+ clones. Memory T cells appeared less diverse than naive cells, which seemed to contribute substantially to alloresponse. In the presence of siplizumab, alloreactive sequences traceable to unstimulated CD4+ memory cells were significantly reduced.

This CDR3 is built from 15 residues. The germline gives CDR1 MNHEY, CDR2 SMNVEV (reference sequence). Trimming took off 4 bases at V and 5 bases at J, with 15 bases between the two ends. Note on this clone: Its specificity is unknown.

The repertoire was sequenced with immunoSEQ multiplex PCR; TCRdb's copy has only in-frame clones and lacks some. The repertoire has approximately 100,000 clones, about 93% of them found once; the top ten carry roughly 0.61%. The TCR sequence derives from a human donor in good health. The rearrangement uses TRBV27 and TRBJ1-5; D possibly corresponds to TRBD1 (5 bases). Sample: Tregs sorted from blood. The CDR3 bases are TGTGCCAGCAGTTCGCTAGGGAGAGGGGATCAGCCCCAGCATTTT. Protein: CASSSLGRGDQPQHF.